The sample holds a few counts of the clone carrying this T cell receptor (beta chain). What it recognizes is unknown. The gene symbols are mouse symbols. With the read ending 1 residue before the CDR3 end, the germline J gene is used to fill in that end. The sample belongs to a study of tissue T cells after allogeneic stem cell transplantation. Study findings and constraints: Blood and spleen captured only part of the tissue TCR repertoire.

Germline V CDR1 and CDR2: GFQATS, STVNSAI. The CDR3 spans 13 residues. The V and J ends lost 6 bases and 0 bases respectively, with 8 bases between them. Time point specified: mouse harvest day 7 after allogeneic transplant. Each mouse received 10^7 T-cell-depleted marrow cells plus 10^6 splenic CD5+ T cells by tail vein. Mice had MHC-mismatched B6 into BALB/c GVHD, sampled day 7 or 14. Produced via immunoSEQ multiplex PCR; TCRdb's table is partial and in-frame only. Of 7,200 or so clones in the sample, around half are singletons; the top ten hold 3% to 4.5%. The TCR comes from a female BALB/c mouse given C57BL/6 T cells with graft-versus-host disease after an allogeneic hematopoietic cell transplant. The sample taken for sequencing was gut tissue. The chain carries TRBV20 and TRBJ1-4; D may be TRBD1 (6 bases). CDR3 bases read: TGTGGTGCCTGGACAGTTTCCAACGAAAGATTATTT. It encodes CGAWTVSNERLF. From start to end, the CDR3 is CGAWTVSNERLFF.